Presented here are 9 T cell receptor beta chains from one specimen sequenced in a study of response to subunit inactivated influenza vaccine. In TCRdb, the RT-PCR reads were re-called with MiXCR into one record per CDR3 protein. There are more than 450,000 distinct CDR3 sequences in the sample; approximately 10% occur only once, and about 10% lies in the top ten. Sequenced material: PBMCs from blood, taken on the day of vaccination. These receptors were taken from a man aged 50-59 years who received an inactivated influenza vaccine.

Written as DNA, the CDR3 is TGTGCCAGCAGTTACTCTTATTTCCTAGCGGGGCTTCGCTCCGGGGAGCTGTTTTTT. It is translated as CASSYSYFLAGLRSGELFF. The chain couples TRBV6-5 to TRBJ2-2, with 9 bases matching TRBD2. The CDR3 has 19 residues. After removal of 0 bases from V and 6 bases from J, the junction contained 14 bases not matched to a gene. Germline assignment: CDR1 MNHEY and CDR2 SVGAGI.

This chain links TRBV27 with TRBJ1-1; D is unclear. V was trimmed by 1 base and J by 7 bases, leaving 22 bases between them. This CDR3 has 17 residues. Per the germline V gene, CDR1 is MNHEY and CDR2 is SMNVEV (reference sequence). The CDR3 nucleotides are TGTGCCAGCAGTTTATGGGCCCCTTTAGGGAGGGTGATTGAAGCTTTCTTT. This codes for CASSLWAPLGRVIEAFF.

This clonotype was seen a few times. This chain joins TRBV27 and TRBJ2-2, with 10 bases aligning to TRBD2. V was pared by 2 bases and J by 4 bases, with 4 bases of the junction left unmatched. This CDR3 spans 16 amino acids. The germline CDR1 and CDR2 sequences are MNHEY and SMNVEV (reference sequence). The chain's CDR3 is CASSLLAGVSTGELFF. As DNA, the CDR3 is TGTGCCAGCAGTTTACTAGCGGGAGTTAGCACCGGGGAGCTGTTTTTT.

V and J are TRBV6-1 and TRBJ2-2; D unclear. The CDR3 runs 14 residues. CDR1 is MNHNS, CDR2 SASEGT, per germline. The germline V and J ends were trimmed by 5 bases and 0 bases, with 7 bases remaining between them. The CDR3 loop reads CASSLIPNTGELFF. CDR3 sequence (DNA): TGTGCCAGCAGTCTAATTCCGAACACCGGGGAGCTGTTTTTT.

This chain uses TRBV5-1 with TRBJ1-1, with 8 bases lining up with TRBD1. The CDR3 length is 16 residues. J gave up 3 bases and V 3 bases, and 10 bases lay outside the gene matches. The V gene's germline CDR1 is SGHRS and CDR2 YFSETQ. The CDR3 coding sequence is TGCGCCAGCAGCTCGGGACAGGTGGAATGGTACACTGAAGCTTTCTTT. Its protein is CASSSGQVEWYTEAFF. Drawing the rest from reference TRBV5-1 and TRBJ1-1, the complete variable domain is KAGVTQTPRYLIKTRGQQVTLSCSPISGHRSVSWYQQTPGQGLQFLFEYFSETQRNKGNFPGRFSGRQFSNSRSEMNVSTLELGDSALYLCASSSGQVEWYTEAFFGQGTRLTVV.

This clonotype was counted many times. This chain links TRBV29-1 with TRBJ2-3, with a tentative D call TRBD2 (5 bases). V lost 5 bases, J lost 2 bases, and 14 bases lay in between. There are 14 residues in the CDR3. Germline values: CDR1 SQVTM, CDR2 ANQGSEA. The CDR3 reads CSVSNGNPTDTQYF. CDR3 nucleotide sequence: TGCAGCGTTTCTAACGGGAACCCCACAGATACGCAGTATTTT.

This clonotype was seen a few times. The V gene is TRBV7-8, the J gene TRBJ2-1, with 8 bases aligning to TRBD2. Germline V lookup: CDR1 SGHVS, CDR2 FQNEAQ. There are 13 residues in the CDR3. Trimming cost V 5 bases and J 12 bases; bases outside gene matches: 9. DNA of the CDR3: TGTGCCAGCAGCCTGGAGCGGGAGTTGGTGCAGTTCTTC. Encoded protein: CASSLERELVQFF.

On this clonotype itself: The junction shows a germline mismatch at one end, possibly a read error. In DNA, the CDR3 is TGTGCCAGCAGCGTAGATCCCGGGGACCTGTTTTTT. Translating it yields CASSVDPGDLFF. The chain employs TRBV9 and TRBJ2-2; D is perhaps TRBD1 or TRBD2 (5 bases each). The CDR3 has 12 residues. Per germline, CDR1 SGDLS and CDR2 YYNGEE.

This clonotype has ten or more counts. The chain employs TRBV7-9 and TRBJ2-1; TRBD2 agrees at 14 bases. The germline CDR1 and CDR2 sequences are SEHNR and FQNEAQ (reference sequence). J gave up 8 bases and V 5 bases, and 8 bases lay outside the gene matches. This CDR3 spans 16 amino acids. CDR3 region: CASSLWTSGGPHEQFF. The DNA for the CDR3 is TGTGCCAGCAGCCTTTGGACTAGCGGGGGGCCTCATGAGCAGTTCTTC.